Shown below are 10 T cell receptor beta chains from a single sample sequenced in a study of cytomegalovirus exposure and HLA in healthy donors. The PCR had 60 Vbeta and 13 Jbeta primers. The method was immunoSEQ multiplex PCR; TCRdb's version includes in-frame clones alone and lacks a portion of them. Found here are some 160,000 clones, around 80% of them singletons; the top ten hold 5% to 7%. The sample comprised PBMCs. These receptors originate from a man over 45 in good health and CMV-seropositive.

The gene calls are TRBV6-1 and TRBJ2-3; D gene uncertain. V was clipped by 4 bases and J by 0 bases, with 14 bases between them. CDR1 and CDR2 from the germline V gene are MNHNS and SASEGT. This CDR3 contains 16 residues. As DNA, the CDR3 is TGTGCCAGCAGTGGGTATGGCGGTCGTAGCACAGATACGCAGTATTTT. It is translated as CASSGYGGRSTDTQYF.

CDR3 sequence reads: CASSEARQEKLFF. The CDR3 DNA reads TGTGCCAGCAGTGAAGCCCGACAAGAAAAACTGTTTTTT. V is TRBV6-1 and J is TRBJ1-4; D unclear. V was trimmed by 0 bases and J by 8 bases, leaving 7 bases between them. CDR1 is MNHNS, CDR2 SASEGT, per germline. The CDR3 sequence is 13 residues long.

The rearrangement joins TRBV14 to TRBJ1-3; 9 bases map to TRBD1. The CDR3 loop spans 17 amino acids. Unmatched junction bases numbered 11, after V lost 4 bases and J lost 4 bases. Looked up from germline, CDR1 is SGHDN and CDR2 is FVKESK. The CDR3 spells CASSPGQGRQYGNTIYF. CDR3 DNA sequence: TGTGCCAGCAGCCCGGGACAGGGCAGACAATACGGAAACACCATATATTTT.

The chain links TRBV6-5 to TRBJ2-5, with D possibly being TRBD1 (6 bases). The germline V and J ends were trimmed by 6 bases and 2 bases, with 16 bases remaining between them. The CDR3 contains 15 residues. CDR1 and CDR2 from the germline V gene are MNHEY and SVGAGI. CDR3 nucleotides: TGTGCCAGCAGGAGAGACAGGCGCTCACAAGAGACCCAGTACTTC. Its translation is CASRRDRRSQETQYF.

J is TRBJ2-1 and V is TRBV19; 7 bases are a match to TRBD1. Germline V lookup: CDR1 LNHDA, CDR2 SQIVND (reference sequence). CDR3 length: 13 residues. V lost 6 bases and J lost 7; bases outside the gene matches: 6. The CDR3 sequence: CASRQTGFNEQFF. CDR3 sequence (DNA): TGTGCCAGTAGACAGACAGGGTTTAATGAGCAGTTCTTC. Full variable domain (rest looked up from reference TRBV19 and TRBJ2-1): DGGITQSPKYLFRKEGQNVTLSCEQNLNHDAMYWYRQDPGQGLRLIYYSQIVNDFQKGDIAEGYSVSREKKESFPLTVTSAQKNPTAFYLCASRQTGFNEQFFGPGTRLTVL.

Comment on this clone: Relative to the germline gene, one junction end is altered; a read error may explain this. This chain uses TRBV7-9 with TRBJ1-1; D not certain. Germline V CDR1 and CDR2: SEHNR, FQNEAQ (reference sequence). This CDR3 spans 12 amino acids. Written as DNA, the CDR3 is TGTTCCAGCAGGCGGGGAAACGCTGAAGCTTTCTTT. Translation: CSSRRGNAEAFF.

The V and J genes are TRBV18 and TRBJ2-7; D is possibly TRBD1 (5 bases). Per germline, CDR1 KGHSH and CDR2 LQKENI. V gave up 7 bases and J gave up 6 bases, with 28 bases separating them. The CDR3 has 17 residues. This CDR3 is CASLNGHRQFPPGEQYF. The CDR3, as DNA: TGTGCCAGCTTGAACGGGCATAGACAGTTCCCCCCGGGCGAGCAGTACTTC.

The CDR3 region has the DNA TGTGCCAGCAGTTTGATGGCGAACACTGAAGCTTTCTTT. This sequence encodes CASSLMANTEAFF. The chain carries TRBV27 and TRBJ1-1; the D is unclear. The germline V gene has CDR1 MNHEY and CDR2 SMNVEV (reference sequence). The V gene lost 3 bases and the J gene lost 1 base, with 6 bases spanning the gap. The CDR3 is 13 residues long.

V usage is TRBV7-2 and J usage is TRBJ1-2; a possible D gene is TRBD1 (5 bases). In germline, CDR1 is SGHTA, CDR2 FQGNSA. The CDR3 length is 13 residues. Trimming took off 4 bases at V and 4 bases at J, with 10 bases between the two ends. The CDR3 sequence is CASSSRGGYGYTF. The CDR3, as DNA: TGTGCCAGCAGCTCTAGGGGAGGCTATGGCTACACCTTC. The full variable domain, completed using reference TRBV7-2 and TRBJ1-2, is GAGVSQSPSNKVTEKGKDVELRCDPISGHTALYWYRQSLGQGLEFLIYFQGNSAPDKSGLPSDRFSAERTGGSVSTLTIQRTQQEDSAVYLCASSSRGGYGYTFGSGTRLTVV.

The chain uses TRBV6-5 and TRBJ2-2; D possibly corresponds to TRBD1 (6 bases). Per germline, CDR1 MNHEY and CDR2 SVGAGI. CDR3 size: 14 residues. Trimming removed 0 bases from V and 6 bases from J, with 8 bases in between. The CDR3 DNA sequence: TGTGCCAGCAGTTACTCGGCAGGGGCCGGGGAGCTGTTTTTT. Translation: CASSYSAGAGELFF.